Detailed here is one T cell receptor (beta chain). Its target is unknown. The data are from a study of T-cell memory formation after mild COVID-19. Across the whole study: Clusters of TCRs were largely donor specific.

This CDR3 spans 15 amino acids. V was clipped by 1 base and J by 3 bases, with 15 bases between them. Germline V gene sequence: CDR1 SQVTM, CDR2 ANQGSEA. Study-wide results and caveats: The appearance of some responding clones in pre-infection memory suggested that cross-reactive memory joined.

MiXCR, applied by TCRdb to the 5' RACE reads, yields one record per CDR3 protein. The sample contains hundreds of thousands of distinct CDR3 sequences, 18% of which appear only once. The sample taken for sequencing was PBMCs or a T cell subset sorted from them (not recorded which). The V and J genes are TRBV29-1 and TRBJ1-2; D is perhaps TRBD1 (6 bases). The origin of this receptor is an adult woman who had mild COVID-19 (a few samples of this study predate the infection). Cell type and time point are not known. The CDR3 DNA sequence: TGCAGCGTTGAAGCCACAGGGCGATTTGACTATGGCTACACCTTC. Translated: CSVEATGRFDYGYTF.